The rows below give T cell receptor beta chains drawn from one sample of a study of blood T cell repertoires in COVID-19. Sequencing was performed with immunoSEQ multiplex PCR; in TCRdb, only in-frame clones are kept and a portion is missing. This table holds around 130,000 clones, roughly 90% found once. The specimen sequenced was peripheral blood. The origin of the receptors is a middle-aged man with acute or convalescent COVID-19. CDR3s include the opening cysteine and the closing phenylalanine or tryptophan.

V gene,J gene,CDR3 protein
TRBV30,TRBJ1-2,CAWSQHGDSLYGYTF
TRBV19,TRBJ2-1,CASSRQRLYNEQFF
TRBV7-2,TRBJ2-3,CASSLAPLAGGGDTQYF
TRBV24-1,TRBJ2-7,CATSDVNYEQYF
TRBV6-1,TRBJ2-7,CASSEAGRDEQYF
TRBV3-1/TRBV3-2,TRBJ2-3,CASSHRLAGGITTDTQYF
TRBV21-1,TRBJ1-2,CASSSTGVYGYTF
TRBV29-1,TRBJ1-1,CSAITGGYTEAFF
TRBV5-1,TRBJ1-1,CASSNTGGNTEAFF
TRBV5-4,TRBJ2-1,CASSSDRGTYNEQFF
TRBV7-9,TRBJ1-5,CASSMDRESNQPQHF
TRBV6-1,TRBJ2-1,CASSEQPGNEQFF
TRBV10-3,TRBJ2-3,CAISTGQGNTIADTQYF
TRBV6-2/TRBV6-3,TRBJ1-3,CASSYEANSGNTIYF
TRBV29-1,TRBJ1-1,CSVVHTNREDIVNTEAFF
TRBV5-4,TRBJ2-2,CAGGESIGAGELFF
TRBV18,TRBJ2-2,CASSPAPLQEISYTGELFF
TRBV18,TRBJ2-5,CASSPQGVETQYF
TRBV6-5,TRBJ1-2,CASSYDARGYGYTF
TRBV5-4,TRBJ1-3,CASSSLTGSGNTIYF